Listed here are 20 T cell receptor beta chains from one sample, sequenced in a study of response to subunit inactivated influenza vaccine. TCRdb re-called the RT-PCR reads with MiXCR, one entry per CDR3 protein. The sample shows about 650,000 distinct CDR3 sequences, around 13% of them seen only once. The sample in question was PBMCs from blood, obtained around 15 days before vaccination. These receptors all stem from a middle-aged man who received an inactivated influenza vaccine.

J is TRBJ1-5 and V is TRBV28; a weak D match, TRBD1 (5 bases). The germline V gene has CDR1 MDHEN and CDR2 SYDVKM. With 7 bases removed from V and 6 bases from J, the gap between germline ends came to 19 bases. The CDR3 is 15 residues long. In DNA form, the CDR3 reads TGTGCCAGCAATTGGGGTGGGGGTTTCGGTCAGCCCCAGCATTTT. This encodes CASNWGGGFGQPQHF.

The rearrangement uses TRBV12-3 or TRBV12-4 and TRBJ2-1; D is undetermined. V lost 6 bases and J 10 bases, leaving 10 bases between the germline ends. The CDR3 runs to 11 residues. CDR3 region: CASSSRREQFF. CDR3 DNA sequence: TGTGCCAGCAGCTCACGAAGGGAGCAGTTCTTC.

This clonotype was seen a few times. For the CDR3, the DNA is TGCGCCAGCAGCTTGGGTTTTGGCCGCTATGGCTACACCTTC. It encodes CASSLGFGRYGYTF. The J gene is TRBJ1-2, the V gene TRBV5-1; no clear D gene. Trimming left V 0 bases short and J 4 bases short, with 10 bases between. Germline V gene lookup returns CDR1 SGHRS and CDR2 YFSETQ. This CDR3 contains 14 residues.

This clonotype was seen ten or more times. This chain connects TRBV4-1 to TRBJ2-2; TRBD1 matches 10 bases. Germline V gene sequence: CDR1 MGHRA, CDR2 YSYEKL. V was pared by 3 bases and J by 1 base, with 2 bases of the junction left unmatched. This CDR3 is 16 amino acids long. CDR3 DNA: TGCGCCAGCAGCCAGGGACAGGGGATGAACACCGGGGAGCTGTTTTTT. Translated, it gives CASSQGQGMNTGELFF.

This clonotype has a handful of counts. The chain employs TRBV7-2 and TRBJ2-1; 11 nucleotides agree with TRBD2. V was clipped by 5 bases and J by 8 bases; unmatched bases: 5. This CDR3 is built from 14 residues. CDR1 is SGHTA, CDR2 FQGNSA, per germline. The CDR3 bases are TGTGCCAGCAGCCGACTAGCGGGACGGGATGAGCAGTTCTTC. Translated: CASSRLAGRDEQFF.

This clonotype was detected many times. This chain joins TRBV29-1 and TRBJ2-4; D call uncertain. The CDR3 is 14 amino acids. Between the trimmed V and J ends, which lost 4 bases and 0 bases, there was a span of 10 bases. Germline values: CDR1 SQVTM, CDR2 ANQGSEA. CDR3 in DNA: TGCAGCGTTGTGGGTAGGCAAGCCAAAAACATTCAGTACTTC. It specifies CSVVGRQAKNIQYF.

V is TRBV20-1 and J is TRBJ2-2; 10 nucleotides agree with TRBD2. The CDR3 is 14 amino acids. Trimming took 5 bases from V and 4 from J; bases not matched to a gene: 4. Germline CDR1 and CDR2: DFQATT and SNEGSKA (reference sequence). The CDR3 spells CSAGRTSGTGELFF. The CDR3 DNA reads TGCAGTGCTGGACGGACTAGCGGCACCGGGGAGCTGTTTTTT.

This clonotype was picked up a small number of times. V is TRBV27 and J is TRBJ2-3; 7 bases are shared with TRBD2. V gave up 6 bases and J gave up 4 bases; unmatched junction bases: 10. The CDR3 is 15 amino acids. Germline loops: CDR1 MNHEY, CDR2 SMNVEV (reference sequence). CDR3 sequence (DNA): TGTGCCAGCAGCGGTGATTGGGGGAGGGCAGATACGCAGTATTTT. Protein product: CASSGDWGRADTQYF.

This rearrangement joins TRBV12-3 or TRBV12-4 to TRBJ1-2; no reliable D call. Trimming stripped 2 bases from V and 3 bases from J, with 7 bases between. CDR3 length: 13 amino acids. The CDR3 loop is CASSLYKDYGYTF. The CDR3, as DNA: TGTGCCAGCAGTTTATATAAGGACTATGGCTACACCTTC.

This clonotype has a count of ten or more. The V gene is TRBV15, the J gene TRBJ2-1; a possible D gene is TRBD1 (7 bases). V shed 4 bases and J shed 4 bases, with 14 bases lying between them. The CDR3 runs to 15 residues. Looked up from germline, CDR1 is LNHNV and CDR2 is YYDKDF (reference sequence). The DNA of the CDR3 is TGTGCCACCAGCACAGGGGGGTTTCGGTACAATGAGCAGTTCTTC. Encoded protein: CATSTGGFRYNEQFF.

This clonotype was detected a few times. The chain joins TRBV6-1 to TRBJ1-2, with 7 bases matching TRBD1. V lost 8 bases, J lost 8 bases, and 14 bases stayed unmatched. CDR1 and CDR2 (germline): MNHNS, SASEGT. This CDR3 region has 14 residues. The CDR3 DNA follows: TGTGCCAGCTCGCCTCCTGAGGGGGCGGGAGGCTACACCTTC. This sequence encodes CASSPPEGAGGYTF.

This clonotype was seen more than once but under ten times. The CDR3 DNA reads as TGTGCCAGCAGCTTAGGGCTAGCTTCCGCCTACGAGCAGTACTTC. Amino acids: CASSLGLASAYEQYF. The chain carries TRBV11-2 and TRBJ2-7, with D perhaps matching TRBD2 (5 bases). V was shortened by 1 base and J by 2 bases, with 12 bases between the two germline ends. The CDR3 runs to 15 residues. Germline-derived CDR1 and CDR2 are SGHAT and FQNNGV. Drawing the rest from reference TRBV11-2 and TRBJ2-7, the complete variable domain is EAGVAQSPRYKIIEKRQSVAFWCNPISGHATLYWYQQILGQGPKLLIQFQNNGVVDDSQLPKDRFSAERLKGVDSTLKIQPAKLEDSAVYLCASSLGLASAYEQYFGPGTRLTVT.

V gene TRBV5-1 combines with J gene TRBJ2-1, with 11 bases that match TRBD1. Germline lookup yields CDR1 SGHRS and CDR2 YFSETQ. CDR3 length: 15 amino acids. After removal of 3 bases from V and 7 bases from J, the junction contained 6 bases not matched to a gene. For the CDR3, the DNA is TGCGCCAGCAGCTGGGGACAGGGGGATGGAAATGAGCAGTTCTTC. This codes for CASSWGQGDGNEQFF.

The V gene is TRBV20-1, the J gene TRBJ2-7, with D possibly matching TRBD2 (5 bases). Germline lookup yields CDR1 DFQATT and CDR2 SNEGSKA (reference sequence). The CDR3 totals 12 residues. Trimming took 3 bases from V and 3 from J, leaving 9 bases between them. The CDR3 reads CSARPRDYEQYF. The CDR3 DNA reads TGCAGTGCTAGGCCACGGGACTACGAGCAGTACTTC.

There are a few counts of this clonotype. The CDR3 reads CASSQVPGTLTGEQYF. In nucleotides, the CDR3 is TGTGCCAGCAGCCAGGTCCCCGGGACGCTCACCGGCGAGCAGTACTTC. V and J are TRBV4-2 and TRBJ2-7, with D perhaps assigned TRBD1 or TRBD2 (5 bases each). Germline lookup yields CDR1 LGHNA and CDR2 YNFKEQ. V lost 3 bases and J lost 6, with 21 bases in between. There are 16 residues in the CDR3.

In this sample, this clonotype turned up a few times. V gene TRBV2 combines with J gene TRBJ1-2; maybe TRBD1 (5 bases). CDR1 and CDR2 from the germline V gene are SNHLY and FYNNEI. This CDR3 has 12 residues. V was pared by 6 bases and J by 10 bases, with 15 bases between. CDR3 loop: CASRQRQTYYTF. The CDR3 DNA is TGTGCCAGCAGACAACGACAGACTTACTACACCTTC.

The chain recombines TRBV5-1 with TRBJ2-1; tentatively, D is TRBD2 (5 bases). This CDR3 comprises 15 residues. CDR1 SGHRS and CDR2 YFSETQ come from the germline V gene. V lost 4 bases and J lost 6, with 17 bases in between. For the CDR3, the DNA is TGCGCCAGCAGCCCTGGAGGTGGTCGTTCCAATGAGCAGTTCTTC. Protein sequence: CASSPGGGRSNEQFF.

This clonotype was counted a few times. The chain uses TRBV6-5 and TRBJ1-2, with a tentative D call TRBD1 (5 bases). Germline CDR1 is MNHEY and CDR2 is SVGAGI. This CDR3 contains 16 residues. V was cut by 0 bases and J by 1 base, with 12 bases left in between. The CDR3 spells CASSYSKGDHNYGYTF. The CDR3 DNA reads as TGTGCCAGCAGTTACTCGAAAGGGGACCATAACTATGGCTACACCTTC.

This sequence joins TRBV6-1 and TRBJ2-1; D ambiguous. Trimming took 6 bases from V and 4 from J, leaving 13 bases between them. The length of the CDR3 is 14 residues. Germline assignment: CDR1 MNHNS and CDR2 SASEGT. This CDR3 is CASSLRRTYNEQFF. The CDR3 coding sequence is TGTGCCAGCAGCCTCCGTAGAACGTACAATGAGCAGTTCTTC.

V gene TRBV18 combines with J gene TRBJ1-2; 7 bases fit TRBD1. Germline-derived CDR1 and CDR2 are KGHSH and LQKENI. The CDR3 runs 15 residues. The V and J ends lost 0 bases and 4 bases, in that order; junction bases with no gene match: 5. The CDR3 is CASSPPTGRTYGYTF. CDR3 in DNA: TGTGCCAGCTCACCACCGACAGGGCGGACCTATGGCTACACCTTC. The complete variable domain, with remaining parts taken from reference TRBV18 and TRBJ1-2, reads NAGVMQNPRHLVRRRGQEARLRCSPMKGHSHVYWYRQLPEEGLKFMVYLQKENIIDESGMPKERFSAEFPKEGPSILRIQQVVRGDSAAYFCASSPPTGRTYGYTFGSGTRLTVV.